This TCR beta chain was sequenced in a study of hypomethylating agent response in myelodysplastic syndrome. The wider study: With a mean age of approximately 69 +/- 5.7 years, patients were most commonly cytogenetically diploid. Response meant complete response or hematologic improvement; all other patients were non-responders.

There are 13 residues in the CDR3. V was trimmed by 5 bases and J by 10 bases, leaving 15 bases between them. Germline CDR1 and CDR2: SEHNR and FQNEAQ (reference sequence). Study results and limitations: Lack of age-matching between healthy donors and MDS patients could bias comparison. Across all patients and within response groups, hypomethylating treatment left richness, diversity and clonality without significant change.

Produced via immunoSEQ multiplex PCR; TCRdb's table is partial and in-frame only. The sample carries 1,500 to 2,000 clones, about 86% recorded once. About this clone: Its antigen is not identified.

The sequenced sample was bone marrow, obtained before or after starting hypomethylating agent treatment for myelodysplastic syndrome (not recorded which). The sequence came from a human donor with myelodysplastic syndrome. The V call is TRBV7-9, the J call TRBJ2-1, with TRBD2 as a possible D gene (6 bases). CDR3 nucleotides: TGTGCCAGCAGCCGGGGGTGGGTGGAGGAGCAGTTCTTC. Protein sequence: CASSRGWVEEQFF.